This T cell receptor (beta chain) was captured in a study of PD-L1 blockade in urothelial cancer. The protocol was immunoSEQ multiplex PCR, while the TCRdb copy is restricted to in-frame clones and leaves out a portion. The sample shows under 55,000 clones, 75% to 90% of them seen only once. CDR1 and CDR2 (germline): SSHAT, FNYEAQ (reference sequence). This CDR3 contains 18 residues. Notes on this clone: A read error may account for a junction end that differs from germline.

This receptor was identified in a man aged 35 to 55 with urothelial cancer. The sample here was PBMCs, taken around atezolizumab (anti-PD-L1) treatment. V gene TRBV7-7 combines with J gene TRBJ1-5, with D possibly being TRBD1 (6 bases). The CDR3 nucleotides are TGTGCTAGCAGCTCCGGGACATACGATTCGCGAAGCGGACAACCCCAGCATTTT. Protein sequence: CASSSGTYDSRSGQPQHF.